Listed below are T cell receptor beta chains from one sample, sequenced in a study of T cells after yellow fever vaccination. Each CDR3 protein gets one entry after TCRdb re-called the 5' RACE reads with MiXCR. The sample lists hundreds of thousands of distinct CDR3 sequences, 13% occurring once. The sample consisted of PBMCs, taken on the day of the yellow fever booster vaccination. The source of these receptors is a man aged 30 to 39 who received the YFV17D yellow fever vaccine. The CDR3 runs from the conserved cysteine through the conserved F or W. The D gene is left open where the match is weak. Where a row states a size, it is once, few, many or the class of an expanded clone; other rows omit it.

V: TRBV20-1; size: .; D: .; J: TRBJ1-1; DNA: TGCAGTGTATCTCAGGTGAACACTGAAGCTTTCTTT; CDR3: CSVSQVNTEAFF
V: TRBV18; size: few; D: .; J: TRBJ1-6; DNA: TGTGCCAGCTCAATATCGCCCGGAGATTCACCCCTCCACTTT; CDR3: CASSISPGDSPLHF
V: TRBV6-2/TRBV6-3; size: .; D: .; J: TRBJ1-1; DNA: TGTGCCAGCAGTTACTCGAATACGAGGGGCACTGAAGCTTTCTTT; CDR3: CASSYSNTRGTEAFF
V: TRBV19; size: few; D: .; J: TRBJ1-1; DNA: TGTGCCAGCAAATTTACGTACAGGGCTTTTCTGGCTTTCTTT; CDR3: CASKFTYRAFLAFF
V: TRBV6-5; size: few; D: TRBD2; J: TRBJ2-3; DNA: TGTGCCAGCAGTTACTCTTACTACGGGACTAGCGAAGATACGCAGTATTTT; CDR3: CASSYSYYGTSEDTQYF
V: TRBV5-1; size: few; D: TRBD2; J: TRBJ2-1; DNA: TGCGCCAGCAGCTCCGGGGCAGGGACTAGCGGGACCAATGAGCAGTTCTTC; CDR3: CASSSGAGTSGTNEQFF
V: TRBV7-3; size: many; D: .; J: TRBJ2-7; DNA: TGTGCCAGCAGCTTAGCAGGGAAGAGGGAGCAGTACTTC; CDR3: CASSLAGKREQYF
V: TRBV7-6; size: .; D: .; J: TRBJ2-3; DNA: TGTGCCAGCAGCTTAAAAGGGGGACTCGCCTCTGATACGCAGTATTTT; CDR3: CASSLKGGLASDTQYF
V: TRBV6-1; size: few; D: TRBD1; J: TRBJ2-1; DNA: TGTGCCACCACCGGGACAGGCCCCTACAATGAGCAGTTCTTC; CDR3: CATTGTGPYNEQFF
V: TRBV20-1; size: few; D: .; J: TRBJ2-1; DNA: TGCAGTGCTAGTCCTGGATATGGCCGAGGTGAGCAGTTCTTC; CDR3: CSASPGYGRGEQFF
V: TRBV5-1; size: many; D: .; J: TRBJ2-3; DNA: TGTGCCAGCAGTTTCACATCTGGCACAGATACGCAGTATTTT; CDR3: CASSFTSGTDTQYF
V: TRBV6-5; size: few; D: .; J: TRBJ2-3; DNA: TGTGCCAGCAGTTACCACCCCAACTTTGATACGCAGTATTTT; CDR3: CASSYHPNFDTQYF
V: TRBV12-3/TRBV12-4; size: .; D: .; J: TRBJ1-1; DNA: TGTGCCAGCAGTGTGGAGAGGACTGAAGCTTTCTTT; CDR3: CASSVERTEAFF
V: TRBV6-6; size: .; D: .; J: TRBJ2-3; DNA: TGTGCCAGTATAACGGGAGTTGCAGATACGCAGTATTTT; CDR3: CASITGVADTQYF
V: TRBV12-3/TRBV12-4; size: few; D: .; J: TRBJ1-2; DNA: TGTGCCAGCAGTTTTGTGGGCGGTGGCTACACCTTC; CDR3: CASSFVGGGYTF
V: TRBV6-2/TRBV6-3; size: .; D: .; J: TRBJ2-1; DNA: TGTGCCAGCGACGACCCCGGGAGTGGGTCCTACAATGAGCAGTTCTTC; CDR3: CASDDPGSGSYNEQFF
V: TRBV2; size: many; D: .; J: TRBJ2-2; DNA: TGTGCCAGCGGTCTGTTGAGCACCGGGGAGCTGTTTTTT; CDR3: CASGLLSTGELFF
V: TRBV5-1; size: few; D: TRBD1; J: TRBJ2-3; DNA: TGCGCCAGCAGCCCGGGACAGGGGCCGGATACGCAGTATTTT; CDR3: CASSPGQGPDTQYF
V: TRBV20-1; size: few; D: .; J: TRBJ1-1; DNA: TGCAGTGCTAGAGACAGGGCTCGGGACACTGAAGCTTTCTTT; CDR3: CSARDRARDTEAFF
V: TRBV7-9; size: few; D: .; J: TRBJ2-1; DNA: TGTGCCAGCAGAGGACTCAGCGGGTACTACAATGAGCAGTTCTTC; CDR3: CASRGLSGYYNEQFF
V: TRBV24-1; size: few; D: .; J: TRBJ2-1; DNA: TGTGCCACCAGTGCTGGGACCTCCAATGAGCAGTTCTTC; CDR3: CATSAGTSNEQFF
V: TRBV7-2; size: few; D: TRBD1; J: TRBJ2-1; DNA: TGTGCCAGCCGGGACAGCCTTCTTTGGGAGCAGTTCTTC; CDR3: CASRDSLLWEQFF
V: TRBV5-1; size: few; D: .; J: TRBJ2-1; DNA: TGCGCCAGCAGCTTGGAGGCCTATGAGCAGTTCTTC; CDR3: CASSLEAYEQFF
V: TRBV7-2; size: .; D: .; J: TRBJ2-1; DNA: TGTGCCAGCAGCTCTCCTGTCACCTCACGCTCCTACAATGAGCAGTTCTTC; CDR3: CASSSPVTSRSYNEQFF
V: TRBV28; size: .; D: .; J: TRBJ2-7; DNA: TGTGCCAGCAGTCCCCCCCCGATAGAGGGTCTCGAGCAGTACTTC; CDR3: CASSPPPIEGLEQYF
V: TRBV20-1; size: .; D: .; J: TRBJ2-3; DNA: TGCAGTGCTAGGGACAGCTCTGCGTACGCAGATACGCAGTATTTT; CDR3: CSARDSSAYADTQYF
V: TRBV5-4; size: few; D: TRBD2; J: TRBJ2-1; DNA: TGTGCCAGCAGCTTGGTTTCTAGCGGGAGGTATGAGCAGTTCTTC; CDR3: CASSLVSSGRYEQFF
V: TRBV12-3/TRBV12-4; size: few; D: .; J: TRBJ2-7; DNA: TGTGCCAGCAGCCTAGGGGCCAGAGGAACCTACGAGCAGTACTTC; CDR3: CASSLGARGTYEQYF
V: TRBV19; size: .; D: .; J: TRBJ2-7; DNA: TGTGCCAGTACCGAGGACGGGGAGGGGGTCTACGAGCAGTACTTC; CDR3: CASTEDGEGVYEQYF